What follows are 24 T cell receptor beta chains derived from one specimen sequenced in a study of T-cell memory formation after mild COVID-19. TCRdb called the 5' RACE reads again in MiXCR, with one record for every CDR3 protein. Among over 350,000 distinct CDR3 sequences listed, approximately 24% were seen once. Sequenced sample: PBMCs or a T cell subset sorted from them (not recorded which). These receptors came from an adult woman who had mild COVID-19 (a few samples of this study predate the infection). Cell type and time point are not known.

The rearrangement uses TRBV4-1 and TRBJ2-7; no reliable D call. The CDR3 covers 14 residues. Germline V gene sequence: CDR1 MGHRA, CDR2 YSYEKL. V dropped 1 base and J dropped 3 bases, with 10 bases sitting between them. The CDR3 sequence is CASSQGSLGYEQYF. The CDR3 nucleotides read TGCGCCAGCAGCCAAGGTAGCCTGGGCTACGAGCAGTACTTC.

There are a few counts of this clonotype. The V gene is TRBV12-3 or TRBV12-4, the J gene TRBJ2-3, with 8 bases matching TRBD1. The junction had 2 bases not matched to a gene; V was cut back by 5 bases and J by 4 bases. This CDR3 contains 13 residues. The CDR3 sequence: CASSGQGPDTQYF. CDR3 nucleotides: TGTGCCAGCAGTGGACAGGGTCCAGATACGCAGTATTTT.

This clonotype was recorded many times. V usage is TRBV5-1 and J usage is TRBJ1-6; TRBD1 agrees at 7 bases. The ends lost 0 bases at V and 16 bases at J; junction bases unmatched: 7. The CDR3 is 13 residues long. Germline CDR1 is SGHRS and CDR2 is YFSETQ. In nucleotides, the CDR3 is TGCGCCAGCAGCTTGGGCCGGGACAGCGATCTCCACTTT. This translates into CASSLGRDSDLHF.

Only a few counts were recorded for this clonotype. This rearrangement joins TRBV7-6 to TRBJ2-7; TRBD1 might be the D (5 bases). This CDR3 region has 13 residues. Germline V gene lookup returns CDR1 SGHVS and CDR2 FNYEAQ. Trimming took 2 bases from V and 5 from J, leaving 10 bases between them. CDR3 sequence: CASSLSRVDEQYF. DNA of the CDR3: TGTGCCAGCAGCTTATCCAGGGTGGACGAGCAGTACTTC.

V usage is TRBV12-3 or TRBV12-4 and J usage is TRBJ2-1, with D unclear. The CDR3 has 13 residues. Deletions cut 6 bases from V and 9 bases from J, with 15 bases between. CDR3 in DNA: TGTGCCAGCAGGTCTGGCCCCCGCATTGAGCAGTTCTTC. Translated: CASRSGPRIEQFF.

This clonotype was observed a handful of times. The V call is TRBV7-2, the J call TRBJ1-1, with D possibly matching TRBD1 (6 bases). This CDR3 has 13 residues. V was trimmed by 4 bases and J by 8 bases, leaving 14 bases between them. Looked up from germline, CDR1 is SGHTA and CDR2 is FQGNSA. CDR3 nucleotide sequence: TGTGCCAGCAGCTCCTACAGGGTTGACGAAGCTTTCTTT. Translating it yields CASSSYRVDEAFF.

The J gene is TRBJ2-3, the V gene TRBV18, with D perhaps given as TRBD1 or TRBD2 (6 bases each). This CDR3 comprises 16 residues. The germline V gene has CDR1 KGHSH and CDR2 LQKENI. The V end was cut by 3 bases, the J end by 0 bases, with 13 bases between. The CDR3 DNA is TGTGCCAGCTCACCCCCTGGGGGGCCTAGCACAGATACGCAGTATTTT. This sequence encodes CASSPPGGPSTDTQYF.

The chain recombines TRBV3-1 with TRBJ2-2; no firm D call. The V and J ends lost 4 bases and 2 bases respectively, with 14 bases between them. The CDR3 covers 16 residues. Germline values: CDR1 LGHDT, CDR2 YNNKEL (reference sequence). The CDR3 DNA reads TGTGCCAGCAGCCCGCTATGGGGTGGTAACACCGGGGAGCTGTTTTTT. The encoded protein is CASSPLWGGNTGELFF.

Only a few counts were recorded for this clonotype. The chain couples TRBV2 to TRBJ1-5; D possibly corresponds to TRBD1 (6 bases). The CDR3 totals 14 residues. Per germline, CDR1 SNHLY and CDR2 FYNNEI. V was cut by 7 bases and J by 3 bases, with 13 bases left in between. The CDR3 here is CASTEGDYNQPQHF. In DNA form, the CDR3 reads TGTGCCAGCACCGAGGGGGATTACAATCAGCCCCAGCATTTT.

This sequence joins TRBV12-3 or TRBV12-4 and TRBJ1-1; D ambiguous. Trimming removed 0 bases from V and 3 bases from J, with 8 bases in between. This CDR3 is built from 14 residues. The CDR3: CASSLAGEDTEAFF. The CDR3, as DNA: TGTGCCAGCAGTTTAGCCGGAGAGGACACTGAAGCTTTCTTT.

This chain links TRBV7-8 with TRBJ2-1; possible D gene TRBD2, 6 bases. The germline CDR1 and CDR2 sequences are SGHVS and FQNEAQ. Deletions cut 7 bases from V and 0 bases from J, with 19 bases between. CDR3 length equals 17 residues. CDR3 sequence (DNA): TGTGCCAGCACCGTAACGGCGGGGTTGAGCTCCTACAATGAGCAGTTCTTC. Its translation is CASTVTAGLSSYNEQFF.

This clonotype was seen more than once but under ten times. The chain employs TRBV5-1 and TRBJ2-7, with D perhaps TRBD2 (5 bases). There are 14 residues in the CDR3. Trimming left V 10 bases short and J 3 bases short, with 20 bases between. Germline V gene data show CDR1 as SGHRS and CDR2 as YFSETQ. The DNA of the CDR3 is TGCGCCGGGGATCAGAGGGCCGCAGACTACGAGCAGTACTTC. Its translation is CAGDQRAADYEQYF.

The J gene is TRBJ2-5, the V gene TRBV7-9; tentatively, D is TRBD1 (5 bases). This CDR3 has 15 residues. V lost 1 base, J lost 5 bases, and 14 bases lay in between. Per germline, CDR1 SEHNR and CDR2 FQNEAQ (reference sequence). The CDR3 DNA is TGTGCCAGCAGCTTAGGGACACGAAAAAGGGAGACCCAGTACTTC. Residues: CASSLGTRKRETQYF.

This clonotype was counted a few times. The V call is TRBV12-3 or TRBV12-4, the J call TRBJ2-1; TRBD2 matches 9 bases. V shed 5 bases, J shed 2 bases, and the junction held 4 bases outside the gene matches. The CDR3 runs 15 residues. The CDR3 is CASSPLAGTYNEQFF. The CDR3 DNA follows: TGTGCCAGCAGTCCTCTAGCGGGGACCTACAATGAGCAGTTCTTC.

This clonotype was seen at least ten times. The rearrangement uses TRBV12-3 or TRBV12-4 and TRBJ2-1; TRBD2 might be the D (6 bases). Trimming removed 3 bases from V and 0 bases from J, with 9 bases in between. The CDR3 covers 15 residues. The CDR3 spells CASSLIGSSYNEQFF. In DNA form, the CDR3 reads TGTGCCAGCAGTTTGATCGGGAGCTCCTACAATGAGCAGTTCTTC.

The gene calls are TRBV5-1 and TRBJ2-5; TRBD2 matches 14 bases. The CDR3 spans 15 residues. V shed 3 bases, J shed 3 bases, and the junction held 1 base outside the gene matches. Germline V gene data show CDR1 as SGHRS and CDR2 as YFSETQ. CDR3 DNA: TGCGCCAGCAGCTGGGGACTAGCGGGAGAAGAGACCCAGTACTTC. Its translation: CASSWGLAGEETQYF.

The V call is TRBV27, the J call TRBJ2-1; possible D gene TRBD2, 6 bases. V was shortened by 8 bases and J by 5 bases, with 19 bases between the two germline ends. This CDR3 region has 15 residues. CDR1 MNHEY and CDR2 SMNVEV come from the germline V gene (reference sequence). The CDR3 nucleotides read TGTGCCAGCTTCCTTTGGGAGGCTAGTCACAATGAGCAGTTCTTC. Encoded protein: CASFLWEASHNEQFF.

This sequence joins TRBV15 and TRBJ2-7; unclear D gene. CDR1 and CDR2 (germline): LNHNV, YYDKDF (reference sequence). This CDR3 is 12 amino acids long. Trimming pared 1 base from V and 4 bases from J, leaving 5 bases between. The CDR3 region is CATSRVPYEQYF. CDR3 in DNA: TGTGCCACCAGCAGAGTCCCGTACGAGCAGTACTTC.

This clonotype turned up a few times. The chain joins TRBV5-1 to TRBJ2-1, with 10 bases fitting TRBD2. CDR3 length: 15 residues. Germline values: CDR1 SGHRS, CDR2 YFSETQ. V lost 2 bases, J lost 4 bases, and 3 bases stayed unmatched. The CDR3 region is CASSFGLADYNEQFF. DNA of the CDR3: TGCGCCAGCAGCTTCGGACTAGCGGATTACAATGAGCAGTTCTTC.

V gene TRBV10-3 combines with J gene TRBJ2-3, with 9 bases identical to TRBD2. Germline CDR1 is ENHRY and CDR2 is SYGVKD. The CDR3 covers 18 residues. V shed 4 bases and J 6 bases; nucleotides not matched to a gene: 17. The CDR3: CAISGLAGKQVKPDTQYF. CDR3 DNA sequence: TGTGCCATCAGTGGTCTAGCGGGAAAGCAGGTTAAACCGGATACGCAGTATTTT.

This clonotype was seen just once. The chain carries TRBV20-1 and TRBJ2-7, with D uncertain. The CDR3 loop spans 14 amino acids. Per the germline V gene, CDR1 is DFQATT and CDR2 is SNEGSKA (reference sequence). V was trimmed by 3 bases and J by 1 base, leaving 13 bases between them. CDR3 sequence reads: CSARVPGGSYEQYF. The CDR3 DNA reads TGCAGTGCTAGGGTCCCGGGTGGATCCTACGAGCAGTACTTC.

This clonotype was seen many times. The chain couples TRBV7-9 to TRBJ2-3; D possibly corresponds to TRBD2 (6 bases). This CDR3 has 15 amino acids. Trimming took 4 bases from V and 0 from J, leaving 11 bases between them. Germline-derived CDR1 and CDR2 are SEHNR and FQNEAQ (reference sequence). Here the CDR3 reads CASSSRLESTDTQYF. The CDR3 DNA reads TGTGCCAGCAGCTCTCGACTAGAGAGCACAGATACGCAGTATTTT.

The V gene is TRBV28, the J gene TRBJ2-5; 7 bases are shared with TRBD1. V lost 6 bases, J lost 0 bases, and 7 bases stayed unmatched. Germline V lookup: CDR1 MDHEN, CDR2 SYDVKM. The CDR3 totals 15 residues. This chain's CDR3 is CASSLGQANQETQYF. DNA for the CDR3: TGTGCCAGCAGCCTAGGACAGGCCAACCAAGAGACCCAGTACTTC.

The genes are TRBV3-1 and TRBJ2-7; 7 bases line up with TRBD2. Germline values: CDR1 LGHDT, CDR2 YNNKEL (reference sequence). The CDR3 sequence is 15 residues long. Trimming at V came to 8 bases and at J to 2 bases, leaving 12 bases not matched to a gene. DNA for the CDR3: TGTGCCAGCGAGCCCCCGGGAGGCCAAGCCTACGAGCAGTACTTC. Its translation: CASEPPGGQAYEQYF.